Described below is a single T cell receptor (beta chain) sequence and its context. No antigen is known for it. The CDR3 runs to 13 residues. V was cut by 6 bases and J by 5 bases, with 13 bases left in between. Germline loops: CDR1 LNHDA, CDR2 SQIVND (reference sequence). A multiplex PCR was run with 60 Vbeta primers and 13 Jbeta primers. Profiling relied on immunoSEQ multiplex PCR, and the TCRdb table lists in-frame clones only, not all of them. The table counts 200,000 or so clones; around 0.7% lies in the top ten. The sample comes from a study of cytomegalovirus exposure and HLA in healthy donors. Overall study findings and caveats: One later analysis reportedly identified an Asian-associated ancestry cluster that showed fewer N-insertions than the roughly 670-donor mean. Reportedly, HLA-A and HLA-B alleles of most subjects were accurately predicted from TCR beta. Among TCR beta chains of equal frequency, HLA-associated ones were more clonally expanded in a later analysis. According to an earlier analysis, most TCR beta V segments yielded productive rearrangements about 90% or about 30% of the time.

The chain links TRBV19 to TRBJ1-2, with D unclear. Sequences were obtained from PBMCs. The receptor's source is a boy between 5 and 17 years old in good health and CMV-seronegative. CDR3 sequence: CASRVGSRYGYTF. For the CDR3, the DNA is TGTGCCAGTAGAGTTGGGAGTAGATATGGCTACACCTTC. The full variable domain, completed using reference TRBV19 and TRBJ1-2, is DGGITQSPKYLFRKEGQNVTLSCEQNLNHDAMYWYRQDPGQGLRLIYYSQIVNDFQKGDIAEGYSVSREKKESFPLTVTSAQKNPTAFYLCASRVGSRYGYTFGSGTRLTVV.